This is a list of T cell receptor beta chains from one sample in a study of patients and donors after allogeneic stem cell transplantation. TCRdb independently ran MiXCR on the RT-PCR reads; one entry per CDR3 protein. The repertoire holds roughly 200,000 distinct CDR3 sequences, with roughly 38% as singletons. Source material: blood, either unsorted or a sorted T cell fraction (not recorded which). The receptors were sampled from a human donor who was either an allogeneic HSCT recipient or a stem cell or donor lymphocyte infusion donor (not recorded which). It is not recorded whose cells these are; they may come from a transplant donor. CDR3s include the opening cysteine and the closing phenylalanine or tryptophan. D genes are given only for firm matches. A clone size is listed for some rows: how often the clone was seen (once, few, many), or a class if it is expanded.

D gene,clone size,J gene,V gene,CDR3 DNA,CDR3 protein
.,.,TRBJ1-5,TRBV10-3,TGTGCCATCAGTGTTGAGGGATCGAATCAGCCCCAGCATTTT,CAISVEGSNQPQHF
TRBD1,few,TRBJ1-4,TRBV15,TGTGCCACCAGCAGGCCGGGACAGGTTACTAATGAAAAACTGTTTTTT,CATSRPGQVTNEKLFF
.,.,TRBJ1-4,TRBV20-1,TGCAGTGCTCCATCCGCTGAAAAACTGTTTTTT,CSAPSAEKLFF
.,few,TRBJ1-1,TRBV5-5,TGTGCCAGCAGATTGCGGGAGGACCGATCCTCCACTGAAGCTTTCTTT,CASRLREDRSSTEAFF
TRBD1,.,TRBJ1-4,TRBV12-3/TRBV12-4,TGTGCCAGCAGGGGGACAGGGGTAGAAAAACTGTTTTTT,CASRGTGVEKLFF
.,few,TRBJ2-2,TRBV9,TGTGCCAGCAAGAGACAGATTAACACCGGGGAGCTGTTTTTT,CASKRQINTGELFF
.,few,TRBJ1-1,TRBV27,TGTGCCAGCAGGGCCAGCCCTCTCAACACTGAAGCTTTCTTT,CASRASPLNTEAFF
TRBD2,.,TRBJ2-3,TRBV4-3,TGCGCCAGCAGCCAAGTTGTCCGGGGGGGCTGGGCAGATACGCAGTATTTT,CASSQVVRGGWADTQYF
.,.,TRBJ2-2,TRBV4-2,TGTGCCAGCAGCTCACAGGGAGTCGGGGAGCTGTTTTTT,CASSSQGVGELFF
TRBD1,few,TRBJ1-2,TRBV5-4,TGTGCCAGCAGCTGGGACAGTTATGGCTACACCTTC,CASSWDSYGYTF